This section outlines one T cell receptor (beta chain) sequence together with its context. The CDR3 sequence is 15 residues long. Trimming pared 6 bases from V and 3 bases from J, leaving 16 bases between. From germline, CDR1 is LGHNA and CDR2 YSLEER. This record belongs to a study of patients and donors after allogeneic stem cell transplantation. One entry per CDR3 protein results from TCRdb running MiXCR on the RT-PCR reads. The sample contains approximately 160,000 distinct CDR3 sequences, around 30% of which appear only once. The chain joins TRBV4-3 to TRBJ2-3, with a tentative D call TRBD2 (6 bases). This clonotype was obtained from a human donor who was either an allogeneic HSCT recipient or a stem cell or donor lymphocyte infusion donor (not recorded which). It is not recorded whose cells these are; they may come from a transplant donor. Input material: blood, either unsorted or a sorted T cell fraction (not recorded which). CDR3 amino acids: CASRIGLASTDTQYF. CDR3 coding DNA: TGCGCCAGCAGGATAGGCCTAGCGTCTACAGATACGCAGTATTTT.